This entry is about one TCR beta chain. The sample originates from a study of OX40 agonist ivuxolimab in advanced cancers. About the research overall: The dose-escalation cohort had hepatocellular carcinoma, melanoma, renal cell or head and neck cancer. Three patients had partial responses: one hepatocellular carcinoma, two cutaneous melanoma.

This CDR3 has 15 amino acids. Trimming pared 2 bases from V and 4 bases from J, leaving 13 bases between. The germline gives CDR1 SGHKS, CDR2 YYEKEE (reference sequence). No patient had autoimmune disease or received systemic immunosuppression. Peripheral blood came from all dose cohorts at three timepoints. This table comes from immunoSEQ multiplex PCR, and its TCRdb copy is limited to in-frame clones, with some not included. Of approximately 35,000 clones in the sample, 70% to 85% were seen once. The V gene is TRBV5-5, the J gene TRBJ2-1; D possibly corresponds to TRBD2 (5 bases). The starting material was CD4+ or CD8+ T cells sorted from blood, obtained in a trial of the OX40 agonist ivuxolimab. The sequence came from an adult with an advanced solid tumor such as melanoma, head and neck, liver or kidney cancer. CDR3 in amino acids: CASSFGVLLYNEQFF. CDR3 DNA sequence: TGTGCCAGCAGCTTCGGGGTCCTTCTTTACAATGAGCAGTTCTTC. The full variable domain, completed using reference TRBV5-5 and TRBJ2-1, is DAGVTQSPTHLIKTRGQQVTLRCSPISGHKSVSWYQQVLGQGPQFIFQYYEKEERGRGNFPDRFSARQFPNYSSELNVNALLLGDSALYLCASSFGVLLYNEQFFGPGTRLTVL.